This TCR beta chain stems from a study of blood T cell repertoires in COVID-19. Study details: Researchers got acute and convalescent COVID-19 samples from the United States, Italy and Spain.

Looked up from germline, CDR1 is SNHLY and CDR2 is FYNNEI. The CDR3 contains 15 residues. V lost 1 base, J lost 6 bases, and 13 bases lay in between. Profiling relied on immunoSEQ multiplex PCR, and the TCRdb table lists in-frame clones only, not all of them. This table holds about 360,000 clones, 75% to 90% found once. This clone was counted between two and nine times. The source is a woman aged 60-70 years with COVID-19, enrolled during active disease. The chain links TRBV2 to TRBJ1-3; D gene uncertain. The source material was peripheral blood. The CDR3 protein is CASSEGGSGENTIYF. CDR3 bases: TGTGCCAGCAGTGAAGGAGGGTCCGGGGAAAACACCATATATTTT. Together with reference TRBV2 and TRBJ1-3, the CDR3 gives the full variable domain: EPEVTQTPSHQVTQMGQEVILRCVPISNHLYFYWYRQILGQKVEFLVSFYNNEISEKSEIFDDQFSVERPDGSNFTLKIRSTKLEDSAMYFCASSEGGSGENTIYFGEGSWLTVV.